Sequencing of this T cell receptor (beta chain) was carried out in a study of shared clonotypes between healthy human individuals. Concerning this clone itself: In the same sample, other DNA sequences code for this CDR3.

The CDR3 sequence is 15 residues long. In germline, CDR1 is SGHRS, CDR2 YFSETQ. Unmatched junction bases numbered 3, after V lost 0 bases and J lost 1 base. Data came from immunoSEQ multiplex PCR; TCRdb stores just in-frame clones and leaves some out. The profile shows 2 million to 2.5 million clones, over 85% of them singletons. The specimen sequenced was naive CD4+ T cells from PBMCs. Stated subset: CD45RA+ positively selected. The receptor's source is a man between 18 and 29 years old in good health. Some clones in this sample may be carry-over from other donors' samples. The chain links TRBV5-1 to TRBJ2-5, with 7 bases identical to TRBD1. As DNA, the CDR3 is TGCGCCAGCAGCTTGGGGACAGGATTCCAAGAGACCCAGTACTTC. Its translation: CASSLGTGFQETQYF.